Listed here are 15 T cell receptor beta chains from one sample, sequenced in a study of blood T cell repertoires in COVID-19. Clones were sequenced by immunoSEQ multiplex PCR, and TCRdb holds only the in-frame ones, with some missing. This sample has under 300,000 clones, with approximately 86% found just once. Sequenced sample: peripheral blood. The source is a woman aged 70-85 years with active or convalescent COVID-19.

This chain joins TRBV20-1 and TRBJ2-4; TRBD2 matches 11 bases. J was trimmed by 1 base and V by 3 bases; bases with no gene match: 11. The CDR3 spans 18 residues. CDR1 is DFQATT, CDR2 SNEGSKA, per germline (reference sequence). The CDR3: CSASDLAGGLGAKNIQYF. Written as DNA, the CDR3 is TGCAGTGCTAGTGATCTAGCGGGGGGTTTGGGGGCCAAAAACATTCAGTACTTC.

This chain joins TRBV4-2 and TRBJ2-7, with D perhaps matching TRBD1 (6 bases). Per the germline V gene, CDR1 is LGHNA and CDR2 is YNFKEQ. The CDR3 is 13 residues long. V lost 2 bases and J 6 bases, leaving 11 bases between the germline ends. As DNA, the CDR3 is TGTGCCAGCAGCCAACTACAGGGAAGCGAGCAGTACTTC. Residues: CASSQLQGSEQYF.

The CDR3 spells CASSVGTGPGYTF. DNA of the CDR3: TGTGCCAGCAGCGTAGGGACAGGGCCTGGCTACACCTTC. The rearrangement uses TRBV9 and TRBJ1-2; TRBD1 aligns across 8 bases. The CDR3 consists of 13 residues. Germline V lookup: CDR1 SGDLS, CDR2 YYNGEE. J gave up 7 bases and V 0 bases, and 2 bases lay outside the gene matches.

The CDR3 DNA is TGTGCCAGTAGTATAGGTGGACCAGGGTTGAACACTGAAGCTTTCTTT. The encoded protein is CASSIGGPGLNTEAFF. The chain recombines TRBV19 with TRBJ1-1; the D gene is possibly TRBD1 (5 bases). Germline CDR1 is LNHDA and CDR2 is SQIVND (reference sequence). V gave up 1 base and J gave up 0 bases, with 12 bases separating them. This CDR3 comprises 16 residues.

V gene TRBV19 combines with J gene TRBJ2-6; D perhaps matches TRBD2 (6 bases). Trimming cost V 5 bases and J 1 base, with 18 bases left between them. The CDR3 covers 18 residues. Germline CDR1 is LNHDA and CDR2 is SQIVND (reference sequence). The chain's CDR3 is CASSSGGRTFSGANVLTF. CDR3 nucleotide sequence: TGTGCCAGTAGTTCCGGGGGTAGGACTTTTTCTGGGGCCAACGTCCTGACTTTC. Based on the CDR3 plus reference TRBV19 and TRBJ2-6, the full variable domain is DGGITQSPKYLFRKEGQNVTLSCEQNLNHDAMYWYRQDPGQGLRLIYYSQIVNDFQKGDIAEGYSVSREKKESFPLTVTSAQKNPTAFYLCASSSGGRTFSGANVLTFGAGSRLTVL.

In its sample, this clone was seen a few times. This chain uses TRBV6-5 with TRBJ1-2, with a possible D match to TRBD1 (6 bases). Germline-derived CDR1 and CDR2 are MNHEY and SVGAGI. The CDR3 is 13 amino acids. V gave up 8 bases and J gave up 8 bases, with 18 bases separating them. This chain's CDR3 is CASGGRAPRGYTF. DNA for the CDR3: TGTGCCAGCGGGGGCCGGGCCCCGAGGGGCTACACCTTC.

CDR3 sequence: CASSPWEDLQNTEAFF. CDR3 DNA: TGTGCCAGCAGCCCGTGGGAGGACCTGCAGAACACTGAAGCTTTCTTT. This chain joins TRBV21-1 and TRBJ1-1. TRBV21-1 is tagged as a pseudogene. The CDR3 sequence is 16 residues long.

The chain couples TRBV6-5 to TRBJ1-1; D is perhaps TRBD1 (6 bases). The CDR3 totals 12 residues. The V end lost 8 bases, the J end lost 5 bases, and 12 bases lay between the germline ends. Germline lookup yields CDR1 MNHEY and CDR2 SVGAGI. CDR3 bases: TGTGCCAGCGGCAGGGGACGGACTGAAGCTTTCTTT. Its protein product is CASGRGRTEAFF.

The gene calls are TRBV14 and TRBJ2-7, with 7 bases aligning to TRBD1. The CDR3 is 18 residues long. The V gene's germline CDR1 is SGHDN and CDR2 FVKESK. V lost 5 bases, J lost 11 bases, and 27 bases stayed unmatched. The CDR3: CASSFESIQVQVSTGKYF. DNA for the CDR3: TGTGCCAGCAGCTTCGAATCCATTCAAGTTCAAGTCTCGACAGGGAAGTACTTC.

The chain carries TRBV7-8 and TRBJ1-3; D may be TRBD1 (5 bases). The CDR3 is made up of 18 amino acids. V lost 1 base, J lost 0 bases, and 16 bases lay in between. Germline lookup yields CDR1 SGHVS and CDR2 FQNEAQ. CDR3 in amino acids: CASSLGGRERASGNTIYF. CDR3 coding DNA: TGTGCCAGCAGCTTAGGGGGGAGGGAAAGGGCCTCTGGAAACACCATATATTTT.

The chain links TRBV7-2 to TRBJ1-4, with D possibly TRBD1 on 6 matching bases. Trimming stripped 5 bases from V and 0 bases from J, with 10 bases between. Germline-derived CDR1 and CDR2 are SGHTA and FQGNSA. This CDR3 is built from 15 residues. The CDR3 loop is CASSPRTATNEKLFF. The CDR3 nucleotides read TGTGCCAGCAGCCCGCGGACAGCAACTAATGAAAAACTGTTTTTT.

The V call is TRBV5-1, the J call TRBJ1-6; 10 positions agree with TRBD1. The CDR3 consists of 17 residues. The germline V gene encodes CDR1 SGHRS and CDR2 YFSETQ. After removal of 1 base from V and 9 bases from J, the junction contained 10 bases not matched to a gene. The CDR3 DNA follows: TGCGCCAGCAGCTTGCCGCCGGGACAGGGGAAGGGTTCACCCCTCCACTTT. It yields the protein CASSLPPGQGKGSPLHF.

The chain carries TRBV5-6 and TRBJ1-1; D gene ambiguous. Germline V gives CDR1 SGHDT, CDR2 YYEEEE. CDR3 length: 15 amino acids. Trimming pared 2 bases from V and 4 bases from J, leaving 15 bases between. CDR3 sequence (DNA): TGTGCCAGCAGCTTTGCGGGCAGAACCCTCACTGAAGCTTTCTTT. This translates into CASSFAGRTLTEAFF.

The rearrangement links TRBV5-1 to TRBJ1-2; TRBD1 is a possible D gene (6 bases). Germline CDR1 reads SGHRS; CDR2 reads YFSETQ. This CDR3 spans 14 amino acids. V was shortened by 0 bases and J by 6 bases, with 12 bases between the two germline ends. CDR3 sequence (DNA): TGCGCCAGCAGCTTGGCAGGGAGGGGGAATGGCTACACCTTC. This sequence encodes CASSLAGRGNGYTF.

The V call is TRBV19, the J call TRBJ2-7; 7 bases map to TRBD1. The CDR3 length is 14 residues. Looked up from germline, CDR1 is LNHDA and CDR2 is SQIVND (reference sequence). Trimming took 3 bases from V and 4 from J; bases not matched to a gene: 6. Here the CDR3 DNA reads TGTGCCAGTAGTATTGGGCAGGGGGAGTACGAGCAGTACTTC. Protein: CASSIGQGEYEQYF.